The 26 T cell receptor beta chains reported below all come from one sample, sequenced in a study of Ad26.COV2.S vaccination and SARS-CoV-2 variants. Treatment of the sample: some 20 received Ad26.COV2.S at low or high dose, single or two shots; 5 received placebo; per-sample allocation not given. The investigators took samples on day 63 after the first vaccine or placebo injection. Some clones are missing from TCRdb's copy, which holds only in-frame ones; the method was immunoSEQ multiplex PCR. The data contain about 400,000 clones, 88% of them seen just once; the ten biggest clones take up roughly 3.5%. The specimen was peripheral blood, collected in a trial of Ad26.COV2.S vaccine versus placebo. These receptors were taken from a person aged 18-60 years who received the Ad26.COV2.S COVID-19 vaccine or a placebo.

V is TRBV7-8 and J is TRBJ2-7, with 14 bases aligning to TRBD2. The CDR3 covers 17 residues. The V gene's germline CDR1 is SGHVS and CDR2 FQNEAQ. V was clipped by 5 bases and J by 4 bases; unmatched bases: 10. CDR3 loop: CASSISGTSGGRYEQYF. The DNA for the CDR3 is TGTGCCAGCAGCATATCCGGGACTAGCGGGGGAAGGTACGAGCAGTACTTC.

This clone has just a few counts. For the CDR3, the DNA is TGTGCCAGCAGCCTTAAAGCGGGGGGATCCTACGAGCAGTACTTC. Its translation: CASSLKAGGSYEQYF. This rearrangement joins TRBV3-1 (or the pseudogene TRBV3-2) to TRBJ2-7; 9 positions match TRBD2. The germline CDR1 and CDR2 sequences are LGHDT and YNNKEL (reference sequence). Losses at the gene ends were 4 bases for V and 1 base for J; bases not matched to a gene: 5. The length of the CDR3 is 15 residues.

The V gene is TRBV6-2 or TRBV6-3, the J gene TRBJ2-3; unclear D gene. CDR1 is MNHEY, CDR2 SVGEGT, per germline. The CDR3 runs 13 residues. Deletions cut 0 bases from V and 7 bases from J, with 8 bases between. CDR3 nucleotides: TGTGCCAGCAGTTACTCGAGGTCCAATACGCAGTATTTT. Its translation: CASSYSRSNTQYF.

J is TRBJ2-1 and V is TRBV11-2; 11 positions match TRBD2. The CDR3 length is 14 residues. Germline trimming cut 5 bases from V and 5 bases from J; bases unmatched to any gene: 2. Germline V gives CDR1 SGHAT, CDR2 FQNNGV. In nucleotides, the CDR3 is TGTGCCAGCAGCGTACTAGCGGGGGACAATGAGCAGTTCTTC. Translation gives CASSVLAGDNEQFF.

This clone was detected a few times. The rearrangement links TRBV5-1 to TRBJ2-1; 9 bases are shared with TRBD2. Germline V gene lookup returns CDR1 SGHRS and CDR2 YFSETQ. The CDR3 has 14 amino acids. Unmatched junction bases numbered 3, after V lost 2 bases and J lost 6 bases. The CDR3 protein is CASSFSSGANEQFF. The CDR3 region has the DNA TGCGCCAGCAGCTTCTCTAGCGGGGCCAATGAGCAGTTCTTC.

The chain employs TRBV7-2 and TRBJ2-7, with 7 nucleotides matching TRBD1. CDR1 and CDR2 (germline): SGHTA, FQGNSA. The CDR3 covers 16 residues. V lost 5 bases, J lost 3 bases, and 13 bases stayed unmatched. The CDR3 DNA reads as TGTGCCAGCAGCCCGCAGGGACAGTCGAGAGGCTACGAGCAGTACTTC. Protein: CASSPQGQSRGYEQYF.

The rearrangement uses TRBV10-3 and TRBJ2-3; 8 nucleotides line up with TRBD2. The CDR3 length is 14 residues. Germline CDR1 reads ENHRY; CDR2 reads SYGVKD. V shed 8 bases and J 2 bases; nucleotides not matched to a gene: 6. CDR3 sequence (DNA): TGTGCCATCTCCAGAGCGGGGGCCACAGATACGCAGTATTTT. It specifies CAISRAGATDTQYF.

This clone was detected once. The CDR3 reads CASTVGRTEAFF. CDR3 DNA: TGTGCCAGCACAGTGGGGAGGACTGAAGCTTTCTTT. The gene calls are TRBV6-5 and TRBJ1-1; the D is unclear. The length of the CDR3 is 12 residues. Trimming removed 7 bases at V and 5 bases at J, with 11 bases between. The germline V gene encodes CDR1 MNHEY and CDR2 SVGAGI.

The rearrangement joins TRBV6-6 to TRBJ1-5; D is perhaps TRBD1 (6 bases). Germline V gene sequence: CDR1 MNHNY, CDR2 SVGAGI (reference sequence). Trimming removed 2 bases from V and 5 bases from J, with 10 bases in between. The CDR3 totals 14 residues. As DNA, the CDR3 is TGTGCCAGCAGTTACCCGGACAGCTATCAGCCCCAGCATTTT. Translating it yields CASSYPDSYQPQHF.

J is TRBJ1-1 and V is TRBV12-3 or TRBV12-4; D uncertain. V was trimmed by 5 bases and J by 4 bases, leaving 11 bases between them. CDR3 size: 13 residues. CDR3 loop: CASSPILGTEAFF. Here the CDR3 DNA reads TGTGCCAGCAGTCCGATATTGGGCACTGAAGCTTTCTTT.

The chain links TRBV5-1 to TRBJ1-3, with D unresolved. The CDR3 sequence is 15 residues long. The V gene's germline CDR1 is SGHRS and CDR2 YFSETQ. V dropped 2 bases and J dropped 0 bases, with 9 bases sitting between them. The CDR3 DNA is TGCGCCAGCAGCTTCGACACGAGCTCTGGAAACACCATATATTTT. Translated, it gives CASSFDTSSGNTIYF. The full variable domain, completed using reference TRBV5-1 and TRBJ1-3, is KAGVTQTPRYLIKTRGQQVTLSCSPISGHRSVSWYQQTPGQGLQFLFEYFSETQRNKGNFPGRFSGRQFSNSRSEMNVSTLELGDSALYLCASSFDTSSGNTIYFGEGSWLTVV.

V is TRBV5-1 and J is TRBJ2-1; D is ambiguous. The CDR3 is made up of 14 amino acids. V was pared by 0 bases and J by 7 bases, with 11 bases between. Looked up from germline, CDR1 is SGHRS and CDR2 is YFSETQ. In DNA form, the CDR3 reads TGCGCCAGCAGCTTGGTGGGGTTGATGAATGAGCAGTTCTTC. This codes for CASSLVGLMNEQFF.

V usage is TRBV7-2 and J usage is TRBJ2-3; 11 bases align to TRBD2. The germline CDR1 and CDR2 sequences are SGHTA and FQGNSA. The CDR3 runs to 19 residues. J was trimmed by 8 bases and V by 4 bases; bases with no gene match: 20. The CDR3 region is CASSSPSGTSGGPQGTQYF. The CDR3 DNA reads as TGTGCCAGCAGCTCGCCCAGTGGTACTAGCGGGGGTCCGCAGGGTACGCAGTATTTT.

The chain combines TRBV27 with TRBJ1-1, with 7 bases matching TRBD1. CDR3 size: 14 residues. J was trimmed by 4 bases and V by 3 bases; bases with no gene match: 5. Germline assignment: CDR1 MNHEY and CDR2 SMNVEV (reference sequence). Here the CDR3 DNA reads TGTGCCAGCAGTTTGTTCAGGGGGGGCACTGAAGCTTTCTTT. Translated, it gives CASSLFRGGTEAFF.

To note about this clone: At one boundary the junction diverges from the germline segment, which might be a read error. The DNA of the CDR3 is TGTGCCAGCAATTCACAGGCTCTTGTCCGCTTC. Its protein product is CASNSQALVRF. The rearrangement uses TRBV6-5 and TRBJ1-2; weak D call: TRBD1 (5 bases). The CDR3 is made up of 11 amino acids. Germline V gene sequence: CDR1 MNHEY, CDR2 SVGAGI.

This clone was seen once. The V call is TRBV6-1, the J call TRBJ2-1; 10 positions agree with TRBD2. The V gene's germline CDR1 is MNHNS and CDR2 SASEGT. V was clipped by 7 bases and J by 8 bases; unmatched bases: 8. This CDR3 has 14 amino acids. CDR3: CASIRAGGRYEQFF. The CDR3 DNA sequence: TGTGCCAGCATAAGAGCGGGGGGGCGCTATGAGCAGTTCTTC.

The rearrangement uses TRBV7-6 and TRBJ1-1; TRBD1 agrees at 8 bases. Germline lookup yields CDR1 SGHVS and CDR2 FNYEAQ. This CDR3 region has 17 residues. V lost 2 bases, J lost 5 bases, and 13 bases stayed unmatched. CDR3 in DNA: TGTGCCAGCAGCTTAACCGGGATCCAACGACAGGGGACTGAAGCTTTCTTT. Amino acid sequence: CASSLTGIQRQGTEAFF. Full variable domain (remainder filled in from reference TRBV7-6 and TRBJ1-1): GAGVSQSPRYKVTKRGQDVALRCDPISGHVSLYWYRQALGQGPEFLTYFNYEAQQDKSGLPNDRFSAERPEGSISTLTIQRTEQRDSAMYRCASSLTGIQRQGTEAFFGQGTRLTVV.

J is TRBJ1-4 and V is TRBV6-1; D is undetermined. The germline V gene encodes CDR1 MNHNS and CDR2 SASEGT. The CDR3 loop spans 15 amino acids. The V and J ends lost 1 base and 5 bases respectively, with 11 bases between them. For the CDR3, the DNA is TGTGCCAGCAGTGAAGGCGGACGGTGGAATGAAAAACTGTTTTTT. Translated: CASSEGGRWNEKLFF.

The rearrangement links TRBV10-3 to TRBJ1-1; D is possibly TRBD1 (5 bases). CDR1 is ENHRY, CDR2 SYGVKD, per germline. This CDR3 spans 13 amino acids. Trimming pared 1 base from V and 8 bases from J, leaving 11 bases between. CDR3 protein: CAISEYQEGEAFF. CDR3 bases: TGTGCCATCAGTGAGTACCAAGAGGGGGAAGCTTTCTTT.

This chain links TRBV19 with TRBJ1-4, with 9 bases that match TRBD1. Unmatched junction bases numbered 6, after V lost 6 bases and J lost 7 bases. Germline CDR1 LNHDA, CDR2 SQIVND (reference sequence). The CDR3 loop spans 14 amino acids. CDR3 protein: CASSRGTGLEKLFF. CDR3 nucleotide sequence: TGTGCCAGTAGCCGCGGGACAGGGCTTGAAAAACTGTTTTTT.

V is TRBV7-9 and J is TRBJ2-3; tentatively, D is TRBD1 (6 bases). The V gene lost 0 bases and the J gene lost 3 bases, with 19 bases spanning the gap. The germline CDR1 and CDR2 sequences are SEHNR and FQNEAQ (reference sequence). This CDR3 has 18 amino acids. This chain's CDR3 is CASSLAIGDKGGTDTQYF. The CDR3 nucleotides read TGTGCCAGCAGCTTAGCGATCGGGGACAAGGGCGGGACAGATACGCAGTATTTT.

V usage is TRBV6-5 and J usage is TRBJ2-7, with D hard to call. The CDR3 contains 13 residues. The V and J ends lost 6 bases and 12 bases respectively, with 21 bases between them. Germline V gives CDR1 MNHEY, CDR2 SVGAGI. This chain's CDR3 is CASSSTAVGIRYF. CDR3 coding DNA: TGTGCCAGCAGCTCCACGGCGGTGGGGATTCGGTACTTC.

The CDR3: CASKAGEYGYTF. The CDR3 DNA sequence: TGTGCCAGTAAGGCAGGTGAATATGGCTACACCTTC. The chain has TRBV19 and TRBJ1-2, with D unclear. There are 12 residues in the CDR3. Trimming removed 7 bases from V and 5 bases from J, with 11 bases in between. Germline CDR1 is LNHDA and CDR2 is SQIVND (reference sequence).

The chain joins TRBV10-1 to TRBJ1-1; 7 positions match TRBD1. V lost 6 bases to trimming and J lost 7 bases; unmatched junction nucleotides: 8. This CDR3 spans 13 amino acids. Germline V gene lookup returns CDR1 WNHNN and CDR2 SYGVQD (reference sequence). CDR3 protein: CASSYSDRVEAFF. The CDR3 coding sequence is TGCGCCAGCAGCTACTCCGACAGGGTTGAAGCTTTCTTT.

The rearrangement uses TRBV5-1 and TRBJ2-2; no definite D call. The V and J ends lost 6 bases and 0 bases respectively, with 9 bases between them. CDR3 length: 14 amino acids. The germline V gene has CDR1 SGHRS and CDR2 YFSETQ. The CDR3 DNA reads TGCGCCAGCACCCGGGCCTCGAACACCGGGGAGCTGTTTTTT. Translated, it gives CASTRASNTGELFF.

The gene calls are TRBV18 and TRBJ1-2; D might be TRBD1 (6 bases). The germline V gene encodes CDR1 KGHSH and CDR2 LQKENI. V was pared by 6 bases and J by 7 bases, with 18 bases between. CDR3 size: 14 residues. The CDR3 DNA reads TGTGCCAGCTCCCTCGCGACGGGGGGCTCTGGCTACACCTTC. It is translated as CASSLATGGSGYTF.